This passage covers 10 T cell receptor beta chains from one sample sequenced in a study of blood T cells in healthy people across ages (dated by TCRdb to between 2014 and 2016). Libraries came from 5' RACE. The sample was run on an Illumina HiSeq 2500. A second roughly 6 to 11 cycle PCR used a sample-barcoded 5' primer and a J-beta primer mix. TCRdb passed the public sequencing reads through fastp at Q25 and MiXCR, retaining productive beta sequences. CDR3 protein sequences are deduplicated, and each keeps its most common genes and DNA. The sample yields more than 800,000 distinct CDR3 sequences; under 45% were counted once. Under 20% of the sample belongs to the ten largest clones. Sequenced: blood. The origin of the receptors is a woman aged 60-75 years in good health.

The chain recombines TRBV3-1 with TRBJ2-1; possibly TRBD1 or TRBD2 for D (6 bases each). The DNA matches TRBJ2-7 better at its end, which makes the J call doubtful. Germline V lookup: CDR1 LGHDT, CDR2 YNNKEL (reference sequence). The CDR3 length is 14 residues. The CDR3 DNA sequence: TGTGCCAGCAGCACCCCGGGGGCATACAATGAGCAGTACTTC. Its translation is CASSTPGAYNEQYF.

The chain couples TRBV29-1 to TRBJ2-1, with 11 positions matching TRBD2. V shed 4 bases, J shed 8 bases, and the junction held 4 bases outside the gene matches. The CDR3 loop spans 13 amino acids. Germline loops: CDR1 SQVTM, CDR2 ANQGSEA. The CDR3 bases are TGCAGCGTTGTGACTAGCGGGACCTATGAGCAGTTCTTC. Translated: CSVVTSGTYEQFF.

This sequence joins TRBV4-1 and TRBJ2-5, with TRBD1 as a possible D gene (5 bases). CDR3 length: 15 amino acids. V was pared by 2 bases and J by 2 bases, with 12 bases between. The germline V gene has CDR1 MGHRA and CDR2 YSYEKL. The CDR3 region has the DNA TGCGCCAGCAGCCAACCCCGGACAAATCAAGAGACCCAGTACTTC. As protein: CASSQPRTNQETQYF.

This clonotype was detected a few times. The V and J genes are TRBV15 and TRBJ2-7; TRBD1 or TRBD2 may be the D gene (5 bases each). Germline values: CDR1 LNHNV, CDR2 YYDKDF (reference sequence). V dropped 7 bases and J dropped 6 bases, with 22 bases sitting between them. The CDR3 covers 15 residues. The chain's CDR3 is CATTRKGRGRGEQYF. As DNA, the CDR3 is TGTGCCACCACCCGAAAGGGGAGAGGGCGCGGCGAGCAGTACTTC.

V and J are TRBV9 and TRBJ2-5; the match to TRBD1 covers 9 bases. The closer fit of TRBJ2-7 to the DNA end suggests the J call may be wrong. Germline loops: CDR1 SGDLS, CDR2 YYNGEE. The length of the CDR3 is 15 residues. CDR3 sequence reads: CASSVVGWGQGEQYF. DNA of the CDR3: TGTGCCAGCAGCGTAGTGGGATGGGGACAGGGCGAGCAGTACTTC.

This chain joins TRBV9 and TRBJ2-1; D tentatively reads TRBD1 or TRBD2 (6 bases each). CDR3 length equals 15 residues. Trimming removed 3 bases at V and 4 bases at J, with 14 bases between. The germline CDR1 and CDR2 sequences are SGDLS and YYNGEE. The CDR3 region is CASSAGGTHYNEQFF. The CDR3 DNA follows: TGTGCCAGCAGCGCAGGAGGGACACATTACAATGAGCAGTTCTTC.

J is TRBJ2-5 and V is TRBV6-1; TRBD2 matches 11 bases. The germline gives CDR1 MNHNS, CDR2 SASEGT. CDR3 length: 17 amino acids. Trimming removed 6 bases from V and 5 bases from J; junction bases left unmatched: 14. The CDR3 DNA sequence: TGTGCCAGCAGCGCGGGGACTAGCGGCTATCGCTGGGAGACCCAGTACTTC. Its protein product is CASSAGTSGYRWETQYF.

V and J are TRBV5-1 and TRBJ1-1, with no clear D. The CDR3 totals 15 residues. The V end was cut by 4 bases, the J end by 4 bases, with 17 bases between. Germline V gives CDR1 SGHRS, CDR2 YFSETQ. The CDR3 reads CASSERAAAFTEAFF. CDR3 coding DNA: TGCGCCAGCAGCGAAAGGGCGGCAGCATTCACTGAAGCTTTCTTT.

This chain connects TRBV5-5 to TRBJ2-3, with D maybe TRBD1 (6 bases). The CDR3 is made up of 15 amino acids. The V gene's germline CDR1 is SGHKS and CDR2 YYEKEE (reference sequence). Trimming left V 5 bases short and J 4 bases short, with 17 bases between. CDR3 coding DNA: TGTGCCAGCAGGCTGGCTGGGGCAGGGGCAGATACGCAGTATTTT. Translated: CASRLAGAGADTQYF.

The rearrangement links TRBV29-1 to TRBJ2-1; 12 bases are a match to TRBD2. The CDR3 length is 14 residues. Looked up from germline, CDR1 is SQVTM and CDR2 is ANQGSEA. With V trimmed by 4 bases and J by 8 bases, 6 bases remained unmatched. The CDR3 DNA follows: TGCAGCGTTGTACTAGCGGGAGGTTGGGATGAGCAGTTCTTC. It encodes CSVVLAGGWDEQFF.